The sequence of this TCR beta chain was determined in a study of T cell repertoires in cytomegalovirus infection (dated by TCRdb to about 2019). For the study in its entirety: The peptide stimulations were aimed at well-studied HLA-B-restricted epitopes as well as recently identified HLA-C-restricted CMV epitopes, whose presentation resists viral immunomodulation. Donor HLA type was relevant to the analysis, as public TCR beta signatures indicated carriage of CMV infection together with the matching HLA type. Broader findings and caveats from the paper: In both this cohort and an independent roughly 330-donor cohort, the cumulative frequency of public TCR beta family members distinguished carriers of CMV infection plus the relevant HLA type. The ex vivo response was dominated by HLA-C-restricted CMV-specific TCR beta clonotypes, and the single most frequent clonotype in two of eight donors was supplied by these HLA-C-restricted clonotypes.

To note about this clonotype: Its antigen remains unidentified. No much larger clonotype is one base removed from it; base qualities were not supplied.

For sequencing, an Illumina HiSeq 1500 was employed. TCRdb reran the public reads through fastp at Q25 and MiXCR, keeping productive beta chains. Every entry covers one CDR3 protein and lists the most common genes and DNA from its rows. This sample has around 430,000 distinct CDR3 sequences in its table, and 42% of those were observed once. Of the sample, about 39% falls within the top ten clones. The sample's treatment or condition label, decoded: in vitro stimulation with specific CMV peptide epitopes to enrich CMV-specific T cells. V is pared back by 3 bases and J by 7 bases, with 10 bases lying between the germline termini. The germline V gene (reference sequence) yields SEHNR for CDR1 and FQNEAQ for CDR2. There are 12 amino acids in the CDR3, from cysteine to phenylalanine inclusive. Of all the DNA, just the CDR3 is kept, 36 bases in frame from base 1.

The sequence derives from a human donor in good health (CMV status not recorded). Some clones in this sample may be carry-over from other donors' samples. The source was cultured PBMCs, collected from culture after CMV antigen stimulation. The chain is made from TRBV7-9 and TRBJ2-7, with no D gene named confidently. In nucleotide form, the sequence is TGTGCCAGCAGCTTGCATGGCGATGAGCAGTACTTC. It translates to CASSLHGDEQYF.